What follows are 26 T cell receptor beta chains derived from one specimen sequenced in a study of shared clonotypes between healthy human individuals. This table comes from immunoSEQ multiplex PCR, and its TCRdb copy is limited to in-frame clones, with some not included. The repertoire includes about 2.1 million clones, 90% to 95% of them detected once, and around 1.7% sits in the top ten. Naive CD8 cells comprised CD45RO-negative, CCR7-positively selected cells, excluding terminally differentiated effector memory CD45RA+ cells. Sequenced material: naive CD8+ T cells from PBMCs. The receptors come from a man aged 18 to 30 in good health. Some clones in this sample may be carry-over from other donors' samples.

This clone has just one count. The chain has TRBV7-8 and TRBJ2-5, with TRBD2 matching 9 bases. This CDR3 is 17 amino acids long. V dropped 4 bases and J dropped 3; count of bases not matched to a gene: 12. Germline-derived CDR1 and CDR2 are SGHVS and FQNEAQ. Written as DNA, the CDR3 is TGTGCCAGCAGCTCAGTACTCCCTAGCGGGACGAAAGAGACCCAGTACTTC. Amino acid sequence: CASSSVLPSGTKETQYF.

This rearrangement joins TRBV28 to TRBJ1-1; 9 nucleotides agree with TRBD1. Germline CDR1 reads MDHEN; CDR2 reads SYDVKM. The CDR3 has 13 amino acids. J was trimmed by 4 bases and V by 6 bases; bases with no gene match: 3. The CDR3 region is CASRYRGLTEAFF. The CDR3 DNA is TGTGCCAGCAGATACAGGGGGCTCACTGAAGCTTTCTTT.

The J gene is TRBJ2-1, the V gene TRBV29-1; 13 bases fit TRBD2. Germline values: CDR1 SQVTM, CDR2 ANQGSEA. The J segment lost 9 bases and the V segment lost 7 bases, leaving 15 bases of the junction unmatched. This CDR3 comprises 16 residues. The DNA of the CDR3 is TGCAGCGCCAAACTAGCGGGAGGGAGGTTTTTAGGTGAGCAGTTCTTC. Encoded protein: CSAKLAGGRFLGEQFF.

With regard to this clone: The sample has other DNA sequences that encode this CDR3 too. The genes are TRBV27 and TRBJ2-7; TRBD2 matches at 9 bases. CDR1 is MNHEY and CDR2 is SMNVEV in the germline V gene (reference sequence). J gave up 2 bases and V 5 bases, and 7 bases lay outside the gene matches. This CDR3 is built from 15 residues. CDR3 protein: CASSPGLALPYEQYF. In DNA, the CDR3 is TGTGCCAGCAGTCCTGGACTAGCGCTACCCTACGAGCAGTACTTC.

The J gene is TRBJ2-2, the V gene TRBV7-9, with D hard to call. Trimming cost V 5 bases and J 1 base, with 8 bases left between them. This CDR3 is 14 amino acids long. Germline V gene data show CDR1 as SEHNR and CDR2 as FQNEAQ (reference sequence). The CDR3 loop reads CASSMDGNTGELFF. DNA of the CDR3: TGTGCCAGCAGCATGGACGGGAACACCGGGGAGCTGTTTTTT.

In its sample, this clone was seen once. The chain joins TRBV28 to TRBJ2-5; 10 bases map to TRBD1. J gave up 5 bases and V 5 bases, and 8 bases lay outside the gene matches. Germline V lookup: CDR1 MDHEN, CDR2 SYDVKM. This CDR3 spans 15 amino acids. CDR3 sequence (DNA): TGTGCCAGCAGTGAACCGGGACAGGGGTCGGAGACCCAGTACTTC. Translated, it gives CASSEPGQGSETQYF.

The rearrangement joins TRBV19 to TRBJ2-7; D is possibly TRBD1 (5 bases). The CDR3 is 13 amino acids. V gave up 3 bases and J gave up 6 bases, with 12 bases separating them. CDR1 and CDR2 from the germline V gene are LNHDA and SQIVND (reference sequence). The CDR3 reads CASSIVSRAEQYF. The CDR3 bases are TGTGCCAGTAGTATTGTATCCAGGGCCGAGCAGTACTTC.

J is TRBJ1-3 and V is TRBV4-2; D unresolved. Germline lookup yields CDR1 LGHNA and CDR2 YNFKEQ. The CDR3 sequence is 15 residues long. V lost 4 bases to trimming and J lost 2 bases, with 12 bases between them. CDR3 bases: TGTGCCAGCAGCCCGTGGCTGGGCCCTGGAAACACCATATATTTT. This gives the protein CASSPWLGPGNTIYF.

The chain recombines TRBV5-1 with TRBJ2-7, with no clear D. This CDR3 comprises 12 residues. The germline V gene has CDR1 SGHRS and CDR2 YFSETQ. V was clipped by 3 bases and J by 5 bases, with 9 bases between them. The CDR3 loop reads CASSSPAHEQYF. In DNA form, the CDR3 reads TGCGCCAGCAGCTCCCCGGCCCACGAGCAGTACTTC.

CDR3 bases: TGTGCCAGCAGCCAAGACAGGGGGGGCTCCGAGCAGTACTTC. Encoded protein: CASSQDRGGSEQYF. The rearrangement links TRBV4-2 to TRBJ2-7, with D perhaps matching TRBD1 or TRBD2 (7 bases each). The V and J ends lost 0 bases and 6 bases respectively, with 12 bases between them. The CDR3 extends over 14 amino acids. Germline assignment: CDR1 LGHNA and CDR2 YNFKEQ.

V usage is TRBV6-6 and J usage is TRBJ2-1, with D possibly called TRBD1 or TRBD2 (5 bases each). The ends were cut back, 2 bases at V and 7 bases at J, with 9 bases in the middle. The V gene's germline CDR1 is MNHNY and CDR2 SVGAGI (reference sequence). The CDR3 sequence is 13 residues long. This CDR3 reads CASSYVEGNEQFF. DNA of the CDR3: TGTGCCAGCAGTTACGTCGAGGGGAATGAGCAGTTCTTC.

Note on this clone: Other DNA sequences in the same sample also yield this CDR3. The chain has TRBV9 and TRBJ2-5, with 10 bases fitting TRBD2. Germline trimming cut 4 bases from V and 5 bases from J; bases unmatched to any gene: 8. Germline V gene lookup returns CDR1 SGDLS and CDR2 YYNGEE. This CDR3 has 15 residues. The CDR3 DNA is TGTGCCAGCAGCCCAAGCGGGAGGGCCGGGGAGACCCAGTACTTC. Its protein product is CASSPSGRAGETQYF.

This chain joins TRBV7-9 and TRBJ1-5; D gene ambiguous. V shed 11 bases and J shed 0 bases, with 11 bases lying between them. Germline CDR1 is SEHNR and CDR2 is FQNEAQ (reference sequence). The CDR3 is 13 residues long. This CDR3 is CACRRLSNQPQHF. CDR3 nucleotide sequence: TGTGCCTGTAGACGGCTTAGCAATCAGCCCCAGCATTTT.

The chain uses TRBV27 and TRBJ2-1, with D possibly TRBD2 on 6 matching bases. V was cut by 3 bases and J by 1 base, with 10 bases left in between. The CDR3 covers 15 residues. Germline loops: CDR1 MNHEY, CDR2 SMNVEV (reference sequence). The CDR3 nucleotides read TGTGCCAGCAGTTTTTGGGACTCTTCCTACAATGAGCAGTTCTTC. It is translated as CASSFWDSSYNEQFF.

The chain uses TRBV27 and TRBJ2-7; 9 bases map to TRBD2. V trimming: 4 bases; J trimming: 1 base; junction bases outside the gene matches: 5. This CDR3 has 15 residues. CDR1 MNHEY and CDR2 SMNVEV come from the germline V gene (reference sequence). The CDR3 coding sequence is TGTGCCAGCAGTTCTGGACTAGCGAATTCCTACGAGCAGTACTTC. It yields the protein CASSSGLANSYEQYF.

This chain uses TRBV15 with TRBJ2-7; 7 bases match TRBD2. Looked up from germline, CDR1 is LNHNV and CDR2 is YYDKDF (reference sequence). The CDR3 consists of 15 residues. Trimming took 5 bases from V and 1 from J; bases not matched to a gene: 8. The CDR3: CATSLRTSPSYEQYF. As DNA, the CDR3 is TGTGCCACCAGCCTCCGGACTAGTCCGTCCTACGAGCAGTACTTC.

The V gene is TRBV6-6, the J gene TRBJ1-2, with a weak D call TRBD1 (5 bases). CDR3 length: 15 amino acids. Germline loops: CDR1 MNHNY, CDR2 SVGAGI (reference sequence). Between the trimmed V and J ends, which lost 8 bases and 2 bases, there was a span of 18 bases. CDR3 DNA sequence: TGTGCCAGCGACTACCGGGACGGGGGGAACTATGGCTACACCTTC. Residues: CASDYRDGGNYGYTF.

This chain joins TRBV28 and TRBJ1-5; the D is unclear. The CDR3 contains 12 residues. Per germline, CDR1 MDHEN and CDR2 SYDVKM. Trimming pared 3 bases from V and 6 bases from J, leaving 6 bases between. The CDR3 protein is CASSFISQPQHF. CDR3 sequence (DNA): TGTGCCAGCAGTTTCATTAGTCAGCCCCAGCATTTT. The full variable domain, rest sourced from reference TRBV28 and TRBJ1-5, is DVKVTQSSRYLVKRTGEKVFLECVQDMDHENMFWYRQDPGLGLRLIYFSYDVKMKEKGDIPEGYSVSREKKERFSLILESASTNQTSMYLCASSFISQPQHFGDGTRLSIL.

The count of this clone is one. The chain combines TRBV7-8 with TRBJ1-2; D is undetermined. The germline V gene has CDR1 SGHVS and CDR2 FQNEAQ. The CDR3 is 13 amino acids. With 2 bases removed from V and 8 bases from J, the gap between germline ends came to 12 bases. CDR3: CASSLTSGSGYTF. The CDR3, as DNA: TGTGCCAGCAGCTTAACATCGGGTAGCGGCTACACCTTC.

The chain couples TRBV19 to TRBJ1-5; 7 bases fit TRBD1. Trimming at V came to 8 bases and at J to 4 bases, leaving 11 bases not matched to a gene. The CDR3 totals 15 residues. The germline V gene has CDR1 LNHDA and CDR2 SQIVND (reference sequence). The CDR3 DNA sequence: TGTGCCAGTGGACTCAGGGGGGGAAGGAATCAGCCCCAGCATTTT. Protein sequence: CASGLRGGRNQPQHF.

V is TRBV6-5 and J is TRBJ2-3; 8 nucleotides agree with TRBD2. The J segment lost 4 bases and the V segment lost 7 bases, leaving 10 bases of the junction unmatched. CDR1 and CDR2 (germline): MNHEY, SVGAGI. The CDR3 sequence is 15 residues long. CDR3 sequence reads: CASNIAGRGADTQYF. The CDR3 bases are TGTGCCAGCAACATAGCGGGAAGGGGGGCAGATACGCAGTATTTT.

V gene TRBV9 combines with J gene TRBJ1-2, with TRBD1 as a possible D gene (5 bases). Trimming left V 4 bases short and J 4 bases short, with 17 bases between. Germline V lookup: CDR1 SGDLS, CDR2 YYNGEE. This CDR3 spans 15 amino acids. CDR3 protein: CASSPDGGTSYGYTF. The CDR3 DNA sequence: TGTGCCAGCAGCCCAGACGGGGGGACGAGCTATGGCTACACCTTC.

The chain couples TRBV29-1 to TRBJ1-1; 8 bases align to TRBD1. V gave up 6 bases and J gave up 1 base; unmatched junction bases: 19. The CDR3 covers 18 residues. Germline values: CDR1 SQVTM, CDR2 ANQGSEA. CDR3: CSVTPTGAIRKANTEAFF. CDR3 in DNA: TGCAGCGTGACCCCGACAGGGGCGATTCGGAAGGCGAACACTGAAGCTTTCTTT.

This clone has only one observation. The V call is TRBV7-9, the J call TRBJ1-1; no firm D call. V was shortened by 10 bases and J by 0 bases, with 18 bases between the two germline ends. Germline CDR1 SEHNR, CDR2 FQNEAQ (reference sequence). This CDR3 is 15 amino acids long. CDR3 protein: CAISRGERLNTEAFF. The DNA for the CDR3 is TGTGCCATTTCTCGTGGGGAAAGGCTGAACACTGAAGCTTTCTTT.

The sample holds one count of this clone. CDR3 coding DNA: TGTGCCAGCAGGGCCTCTCTAACGAGGGACACTGAAGCTTTCTTT. Translated: CASRASLTRDTEAFF. The rearrangement links TRBV6-4 to TRBJ1-1; D is unresolved. Per germline, CDR1 MRHNA and CDR2 SNTAGT. The V end lost 6 bases, the J end lost 3 bases, and 17 bases lay between the germline ends. The CDR3 is 15 amino acids.

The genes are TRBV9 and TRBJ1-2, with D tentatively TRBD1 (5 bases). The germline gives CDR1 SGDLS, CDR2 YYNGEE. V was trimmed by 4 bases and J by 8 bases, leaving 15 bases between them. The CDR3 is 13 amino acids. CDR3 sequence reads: CASSRTRAIGYTF. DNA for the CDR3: TGTGCCAGCAGCAGGACACGAGCAATCGGCTACACCTTC.